This T cell receptor (beta chain) is drawn from a study of blood T cell repertoires in COVID-19. Looking at the study overall: The United States, Italy and Spain supplied acute and convalescent COVID-19 samples. PBMCs, B-cell-depleted T cells, or T cells provided the cDNA or gDNA that made up the material.

Original processing methods: From reference gene primer amplification, estimates of nucleated cell counts were derived. Profiling relied on immunoSEQ multiplex PCR, and the TCRdb table lists in-frame clones only, not all of them. V and J calls and clone size are copied from that table; D and trimming were computed from the DNA. The table includes 200,000 to 250,000 clones, more than 65% detected once. Germline V CDR1 and CDR2: MNHEY, SMNVEV (reference sequence). The CDR3 runs to 14 residues. Trimming cost V 0 bases and J 6 bases, with 10 bases left between them. Sequences were obtained from peripheral blood. This chain links TRBV27 with TRBJ2-3, with D perhaps TRBD2 (6 bases). This clonotype was obtained from a woman aged 60-70 years with acute or convalescent COVID-19. The CDR3 is CASSLSGTLDTQYF. DNA for the CDR3: TGTGCCAGCAGTTTATCAGGGACTCTCGATACGCAGTATTTT.